Sequencing of this T cell receptor (beta chain) was carried out in a study of yellow fever vaccine responses in identical twins. Study outcomes and limitations: Convergence reportedly seemed to mark part of the twins' vaccine T cell response, with personalization marking the rest.

TCRdb reanalysed the RT-PCR reads using MiXCR and keeps one entry per CDR3 protein. This sample has about 16,000 distinct CDR3 sequences, with 82% found just once. This clonotype was counted between two and nine times. Its antigen is not known. Germline CDR1 is SNHLY and CDR2 is FYNNEI. V dropped 8 bases and J dropped 3; count of bases not matched to a gene: 3. The length of the CDR3 is 14 residues. This specimen consisted of T cells from blood (PBMCs), unsorted or a sorted subset (not recorded which), obtained before or after yellow fever vaccination (not recorded which). The receptor's source is a young woman who received the yellow fever vaccine. The chain carries TRBV2 and TRBJ2-1, with 11 bases fitting TRBD2. The CDR3 coding sequence is TGTGCCAGCCCAGGGACTAGCGGCTACAATGAGCAGTTCTTC. Translating gives CASPGTSGYNEQFF. Based on the CDR3 plus reference TRBV2 and TRBJ2-1, the full variable domain is EPEVTQTPSHQVTQMGQEVILRCVPISNHLYFYWYRQILGQKVEFLVSFYNNEISEKSEIFDDQFSVERPDGSNFTLKIRSTKLEDSAMYFCASPGTSGYNEQFFGPGTRLTVL.